The clone carrying this TCR beta chain came up a few times. The CDR3 spans 15 residues. The V and J ends lost 3 bases and 13 bases respectively, with 27 bases between them. Germline V gene sequence: CDR1 SQVTM, CDR2 ANQGSEA. The entry originates in a study of tumor and adjacent non-tumor tissue in lung cancer. A modified ARM-PCR protocol with three rounds of nested PCR amplified TCRbeta. TCRdb itself ran the multiplex PCR reads through MiXCR, one entry per CDR3 protein. The data hold about 66,000 distinct CDR3 sequences, with 60% to 75% observed a single time. The template was RNA from unsorted bulk tissue. Chemotherapy-naive patients with new lung cancer underwent thoracic surgery in China, August–November 2014.

Sequenced input: lung tumor tissue. J is TRBJ2-5 and V is TRBV29-1; D is ambiguous. This TCR came from a man in his 60s with non-small cell lung cancer. CDR3 bases: TGCAGCGTTGATGGGCATCTAACGGGCCAAGAGACTCGGTACTTC. Translation gives CSVDGHLTGQETRYF.